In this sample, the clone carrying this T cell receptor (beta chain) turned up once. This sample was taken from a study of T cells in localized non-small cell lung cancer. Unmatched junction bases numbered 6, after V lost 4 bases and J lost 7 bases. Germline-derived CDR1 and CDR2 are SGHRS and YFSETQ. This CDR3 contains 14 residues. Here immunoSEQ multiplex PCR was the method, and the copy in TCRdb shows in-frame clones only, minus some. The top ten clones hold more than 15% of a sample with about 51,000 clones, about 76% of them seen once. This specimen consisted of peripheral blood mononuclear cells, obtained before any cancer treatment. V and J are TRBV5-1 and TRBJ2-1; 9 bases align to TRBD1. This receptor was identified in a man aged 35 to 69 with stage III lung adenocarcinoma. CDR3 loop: CASSPGQGENEQFF. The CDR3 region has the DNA TGCGCCAGCAGCCCGGGACAGGGTGAGAATGAGCAGTTCTTC.